What follows are 16 T cell receptor beta chains derived from one specimen sequenced in a study of T cells after yellow fever vaccination. TCRdb itself ran the 5' RACE reads through MiXCR, one entry per CDR3 protein. The data contain fewer than 350,000 distinct CDR3 sequences, about 8.7% of them singletons. Sequencing used PBMCs, obtained on the day of the first yellow fever vaccination. These receptors originate from a man between 18 and 35 years old who received the YFV17D yellow fever vaccine.

This clonotype came up a few times. This chain uses TRBV25-1 with TRBJ2-5, with D unresolved. Trimming cost V 6 bases and J 9 bases, with 11 bases left between them. The CDR3 totals 11 residues. CDR1 is MGHDK, CDR2 SYGVNS, per germline. CDR3 in DNA: TGTGCCAGCAGCGGTCAGGTGGCCCAGTACTTC. Amino acid sequence: CASSGQVAQYF.

The chain carries TRBV6-1 and TRBJ2-5, with D tentatively TRBD2 (5 bases). This CDR3 has 13 amino acids. CDR1 is MNHNS, CDR2 SASEGT, per germline. DNA of the CDR3: TGTGCGGGAGAGGTGGGCCTCCAAGAGACCCAGTACTTC. It specifies CAGEVGLQETQYF.

The rearrangement joins TRBV2 to TRBJ1-1, with D unclear. Germline V lookup: CDR1 SNHLY, CDR2 FYNNEI. The CDR3 is 12 residues long. V lost 4 bases to trimming and J lost 2 bases, with 5 bases between them. CDR3 sequence (DNA): TGTGCCAGCAGTGGAGACAACACTGAAGCTTTCTTT. Its translation: CASSGDNTEAFF. The complete variable domain, with remaining parts taken from reference TRBV2 and TRBJ1-1, reads EPEVTQTPSHQVTQMGQEVILRCVPISNHLYFYWYRQILGQKVEFLVSFYNNEISEKSEIFDDQFSVERPDGSNFTLKIRSTKLEDSAMYFCASSGDNTEAFFGQGTRLTVV.

This clonotype has at least ten counts. The V and J genes are TRBV11-2 and TRBJ2-3; D gene ambiguous. V was clipped by 3 bases and J by 4 bases, with 5 bases between them. This CDR3 has 12 residues. Per germline, CDR1 SGHAT and CDR2 FQNNGV. CDR3 in DNA: TGTGCCAGCAGCTTTCTCGCAGATACGCAGTATTTT. It yields the protein CASSFLADTQYF.

The chain has TRBV24-1 and TRBJ1-2; D remains unclear. Trimming stripped 0 bases from V and 6 bases from J, with 7 bases between. The germline V gene encodes CDR1 KGHDR and CDR2 SFDVKD. This CDR3 is 13 amino acids long. In DNA, the CDR3 is TGTGCCACCAGTGATTTGTCAAACAATGGCTACACCTTC. Its translation is CATSDLSNNGYTF.

Many counts were recorded for this clonotype. V and J are TRBV6-1 and TRBJ2-1, with 8 nucleotides matching TRBD2. CDR3 length: 17 residues. CDR1 is MNHNS and CDR2 is SASEGT in the germline V gene. Unmatched junction bases numbered 14, after V lost 5 bases and J lost 5 bases. CDR3 nucleotide sequence: TGTGCCAGCAGTCCCTTCGGGCGGGGGGCCCAAAACAATGAGCAGTTCTTC. Amino acids: CASSPFGRGAQNNEQFF.

The sample holds many counts of this clonotype. This chain connects TRBV7-2 to TRBJ2-5; D remains unclear. The length of the CDR3 is 15 residues. The germline gives CDR1 SGHTA, CDR2 FQGNSA. The V end was cut by 0 bases, the J end by 2 bases, with 10 bases between. The CDR3 bases are TGTGCCAGCAGCTTAGCGCTAGTTCCTCAAGAGACCCAGTACTTC. It is translated as CASSLALVPQETQYF. Using reference TRBV7-2 and TRBJ2-5 for the parts outside the CDR3, the full variable domain is GAGVSQSPSNKVTEKGKDVELRCDPISGHTALYWYRQSLGQGLEFLIYFQGNSAPDKSGLPSDRFSAERTGGSVSTLTIQRTQQEDSAVYLCASSLALVPQETQYFGPGTRLLVL.

Only a few counts were recorded for this clonotype. The J gene is TRBJ2-4, the V gene TRBV23-1; a possible D gene is TRBD2 (6 bases). TRBV23-1 is an ORF for which the function is uncertain. The CDR3 consists of 14 residues. The ends were cut back, 0 bases at V and 8 bases at J, with 11 bases in the middle. As DNA, the CDR3 is TGCGCCAGCAGTCAATCCGGGGGTGGTTACATTCAGTACTTC. Translated: CASSQSGGGYIQYF.

This clonotype has just a few counts. This chain links TRBV20-1 with TRBJ2-3; 11 bases fit TRBD2. Germline CDR1 DFQATT, CDR2 SNEGSKA (reference sequence). The V gene end was trimmed by 5 bases and the J gene end by 4 bases; junction bases not matched to a gene: 2. This CDR3 has 13 amino acids. CDR3: CSAVAGGPDTQYF. CDR3 nucleotide sequence: TGCAGTGCTGTAGCGGGGGGGCCAGATACGCAGTATTTT.

This clonotype was counted at least ten times. CDR3 sequence: CASSQETRDDNEQFF. CDR3 DNA sequence: TGTGCCAGCAGCCAGGAGACGCGGGATGACAATGAGCAGTTCTTC. The chain has TRBV4-2 and TRBJ2-1; possibly TRBD2 for D (6 bases). This CDR3 region has 15 residues. V was trimmed by 3 bases and J by 5 bases, leaving 14 bases between them. The germline CDR1 and CDR2 sequences are LGHNA and YNFKEQ.

This clonotype was counted between two and nine times. This sequence joins TRBV9 and TRBJ2-1; D is undetermined. V was trimmed by 4 bases and J by 0 bases, leaving 11 bases between them. The CDR3 has 15 amino acids. The germline V gene has CDR1 SGDLS and CDR2 YYNGEE. This CDR3 is CASSQDPGSYNEQFF. The CDR3 DNA reads TGTGCCAGCAGCCAAGATCCCGGCTCCTACAATGAGCAGTTCTTC.

Ten or more counts support this clonotype. This rearrangement joins TRBV7-9 to TRBJ2-3; D might be TRBD2 (7 bases). Trimming cost V 3 bases and J 3 bases, with 13 bases left between them. There are 15 residues in the CDR3. Germline V CDR1 and CDR2: SEHNR, FQNEAQ (reference sequence). The CDR3 is CASSFGGPATDTQYF. The CDR3 coding sequence is TGTGCCAGCAGCTTCGGGGGGCCAGCGACAGATACGCAGTATTTT.

The chain links TRBV20-1 to TRBJ2-5; D is undetermined. The germline gives CDR1 DFQATT, CDR2 SNEGSKA (reference sequence). The CDR3 sequence is 15 residues long. V was pared by 3 bases and J by 2 bases, with 16 bases between. The CDR3 loop is CSARAVLLKQETQYF. CDR3 coding DNA: TGCAGTGCTAGGGCGGTCTTACTTAAACAAGAGACCCAGTACTTC.

This clonotype was detected a few times. This chain links TRBV7-3 with TRBJ2-3; 8 nucleotides agree with TRBD2. CDR3 size: 15 residues. Germline-derived CDR1 and CDR2 are SGHTA and FQGTGA. The V segment lost 4 bases and the J segment 3 bases; nucleotides outside the gene matches: 6. CDR3 in amino acids: CASSSGSGKTDTQYF. The CDR3 coding sequence is TGTGCCAGCAGCTCCGGTAGCGGGAAAACAGATACGCAGTATTTT.

This clonotype was detected ten times or more. The CDR3 is CASKLGDRISNQPQHF. The CDR3 DNA sequence: TGTGCCAGCAAATTGGGGGACAGGATAAGCAATCAGCCCCAGCATTTT. The chain couples TRBV12-3 or TRBV12-4 to TRBJ1-5, with 8 bases identical to TRBD1. CDR3 length: 16 residues. The J segment lost 1 base and the V segment lost 7 bases, leaving 9 bases of the junction unmatched.

This clonotype came up many times. The V call is TRBV10-3, the J call TRBJ1-2, with TRBD1 identical over 9 bases. CDR3 size: 14 residues. The V segment lost 6 bases and the J segment 4 bases; nucleotides outside the gene matches: 6. Germline CDR1 is ENHRY and CDR2 is SYGVKD. The CDR3 DNA sequence: TGTGCCATCAGATTGACAGGGGGAAGCTATGGCTACACCTTC. Protein product: CAIRLTGGSYGYTF.